Shown below are 27 T cell receptor beta chains from a single sample sequenced in a study of radiotherapy plus CTLA-4 blockade in lung cancer. Generated by immunoSEQ multiplex PCR, the TCRdb table keeps only in-frame clones and is missing some. The data show tens of thousands of clones, nearly 90% seen once. Specimen: peripheral blood, collected from a patient treated with radiotherapy plus ipilimumab. The origin of the receptors is a human donor with non-small cell lung cancer whose response to radiotherapy plus ipilimumab could not be evaluated.

This chain joins TRBV9 and TRBJ2-2, with D tentatively TRBD1 (6 bases). Germline CDR1 reads SGDLS; CDR2 reads YYNGEE. V was cut by 5 bases and J by 1 base, with 9 bases left in between. This CDR3 has 14 residues. The CDR3 loop reads CASSQGLNTGELFF. CDR3 DNA: TGTGCCAGCAGTCAGGGGTTGAACACCGGGGAGCTGTTTTTT.

V gene TRBV15 combines with J gene TRBJ1-5; 7 bases match TRBD1. Germline V gene lookup returns CDR1 LNHNV and CDR2 YYDKDF (reference sequence). The trim removed 5 bases at V and 6 bases at J, leaving 7 bases unmatched. The CDR3 has 14 amino acids. In DNA, the CDR3 is TGTGCCACCAGCGGTGACAGGGCCCCTCAGCCCCAGCATTTT. The encoded protein is CATSGDRAPQPQHF.

The genes are TRBV2 and TRBJ1-1; D uncertain. The CDR3 has 13 residues. Trimming took off 3 bases at V and 0 bases at J, with 5 bases between the two ends. Germline CDR1 SNHLY, CDR2 FYNNEI. DNA of the CDR3: TGTGCCAGCAGTGAGGTAGTGAACACTGAAGCTTTCTTT. As protein: CASSEVVNTEAFF.

This clone appeared a few times. The V and J genes are TRBV6-1 and TRBJ1-1, with a weak D call TRBD1 (5 bases). Trimming took off 6 bases at V and 1 base at J, with 9 bases between the two ends. This CDR3 spans 13 amino acids. Germline CDR1 reads MNHNS; CDR2 reads SASEGT. The CDR3 here is CASSETENTEAFF. DNA of the CDR3: TGTGCCAGCAGCGAGACAGAGAACACTGAAGCTTTCTTT.

J is TRBJ2-5 and V is TRBV7-2, with D perhaps matching TRBD1 (6 bases). This CDR3 is 18 amino acids long. Trimming took off 1 base at V and 7 bases at J, with 25 bases between the two ends. Germline V gives CDR1 SGHTA, CDR2 FQGNSA. The CDR3 sequence: CASSLDSHLRGGLGTQYF. DNA for the CDR3: TGTGCCAGCAGCTTAGACTCGCACCTAAGAGGGGGATTGGGGACCCAGTACTTC.

This clone was picked up one time. V and J are TRBV4-1 and TRBJ1-2, with 8 bases matching TRBD1. The CDR3 has 14 amino acids. The germline CDR1 and CDR2 sequences are MGHRA and YSYEKL. The trim removed 4 bases at V and 8 bases at J, leaving 9 bases unmatched. The CDR3 nucleotides read TGCGCCAGCAGCCCGATTGGACAGGGCGACGGCTACACCTTC. Translation: CASSPIGQGDGYTF.

The rearrangement uses TRBV15 and TRBJ2-7, with a possible D match to TRBD1 (5 bases). Germline V lookup: CDR1 LNHNV, CDR2 YYDKDF (reference sequence). V lost 0 bases to trimming and J lost 4 bases, with 10 bases between them. The CDR3 is made up of 14 amino acids. Written as DNA, the CDR3 is TGTGCCACCAGCAGAGAGGCTTCAGGGTACGAGCAGTACTTC. This codes for CATSREASGYEQYF. Complete variable domain (other parts from reference TRBV15 and TRBJ2-7): DAMVIQNPRYQVTQFGKPVTLSCSQTLNHNVMYWYQQKSSQAPKLLFHYYDKDFNNEADTPDNFQSRRPNTSFCFLDIRSPGLGDTAMYLCATSREASGYEQYFGPGTRLTVT.

The rearrangement uses TRBV6-1 and TRBJ2-7; D perhaps matches TRBD2 (6 bases). CDR1 is MNHNS, CDR2 SASEGT, per germline. The V and J ends lost 3 bases and 2 bases respectively, with 14 bases between them. The CDR3 sequence is 15 residues long. CDR3 sequence reads: CASSENRDFTYEQYF. CDR3 bases: TGTGCCAGCAGTGAGAACCGGGACTTCACCTACGAGCAGTACTTC.

This chain joins TRBV7-9 and TRBJ1-2; 7 positions agree with TRBD1. CDR1 is SEHNR and CDR2 is FQNEAQ in the germline V gene (reference sequence). After removal of 3 bases from V and 0 bases from J, the junction contained 7 bases not matched to a gene. The CDR3 is 16 amino acids. Written as DNA, the CDR3 is TGTGCCAGCAGCTTCGACAGGGAGTTTTCTAACTATGGCTACACCTTC. Amino acid sequence: CASSFDREFSNYGYTF.

The V call is TRBV2, the J call TRBJ2-7; TRBD2 is a possible D gene (6 bases). Germline V gives CDR1 SNHLY, CDR2 FYNNEI. There are 12 residues in the CDR3. Deletions cut 6 bases from V and 5 bases from J, with 11 bases between. For the CDR3, the DNA is TGTGCCAGCAGCTTAGGACTAAACGAGCAGTACTTC. This codes for CASSLGLNEQYF.

This clone turned up a few times. The chain combines TRBV29-1 with TRBJ2-5; the D gene is possibly TRBD1 (6 bases). The CDR3 totals 12 residues. In germline, CDR1 is SQVTM, CDR2 ANQGSEA. V was trimmed by 6 bases and J by 1 base, leaving 9 bases between them. The CDR3 region is CSVQGGQETQYF. The CDR3 DNA follows: TGCAGCGTCCAAGGGGGCCAAGAGACCCAGTACTTC.

The chain carries TRBV6-1 and TRBJ2-2; D not resolved. Trimming cost V 6 bases and J 0 bases, with 8 bases left between them. CDR3 size: 14 residues. Germline CDR1 and CDR2: MNHNS and SASEGT. This CDR3 is CASRLSPNTGELFF. Written as DNA, the CDR3 is TGTGCCAGCAGATTGTCTCCGAACACCGGGGAGCTGTTTTTT.

To note about this clone: The same CDR3 is also encoded by other DNA sequences in this sample. The chain has TRBV5-1 and TRBJ1-5, with a tentative D call TRBD1 (5 bases). The germline V gene encodes CDR1 SGHRS and CDR2 YFSETQ. Trimming stripped 4 bases from V and 2 bases from J, with 10 bases between. The CDR3 has 14 amino acids. This CDR3 reads CASSPDSRNQPQHF. For the CDR3, the DNA is TGCGCCAGCAGCCCTGACAGCCGCAATCAGCCCCAGCATTTT.

This chain joins TRBV4-1 and TRBJ2-2, with TRBD1 identical over 8 bases. CDR1 MGHRA and CDR2 YSYEKL come from the germline V gene. V dropped 0 bases and J dropped 6; count of bases not matched to a gene: 6. The CDR3 spans 16 residues. Written as DNA, the CDR3 is TGCGCCAGCAGCCAAGAAGATCAGGGGGCTGCCGGGGAGCTGTTTTTT. It codes for CASSQEDQGAAGELFF.

The V call is TRBV18, the J call TRBJ2-6, with D uncertain. The CDR3 is made up of 14 amino acids. Germline CDR1 reads KGHSH; CDR2 reads LQKENI. The V end was cut by 2 bases, the J end by 4 bases, with 6 bases between. This CDR3 reads CASSPAGGANVLTF. The DNA of the CDR3 is TGTGCCAGCTCACCAGCAGGAGGGGCCAACGTCCTGACTTTC.

The chain joins TRBV11-2 to TRBJ1-6, with D perhaps TRBD1 (5 bases). The CDR3 extends over 14 amino acids. Germline CDR1 SGHAT, CDR2 FQNNGV. V lost 1 base to trimming and J lost 8 bases, with 9 bases between them. CDR3 region: CASSLGGPDSPLHF. The DNA for the CDR3 is TGTGCCAGCAGCTTAGGGGGCCCCGATTCACCCCTCCACTTT.

This chain uses TRBV28 with TRBJ2-1, with a possible D match to TRBD2 (5 bases). V was cut by 6 bases and J by 4 bases, with 13 bases left in between. The V gene's germline CDR1 is MDHEN and CDR2 SYDVKM. There are 14 residues in the CDR3. DNA of the CDR3: TGTGCCAGCAGGTTGGCGGGCGGTTACAATGAGCAGTTCTTC. Encoded protein: CASRLAGGYNEQFF.

The chain recombines TRBV5-1 with TRBJ2-1; no firm D call. The V gene lost 0 bases and the J gene lost 4 bases, with 11 bases spanning the gap. This CDR3 has 15 amino acids. Per germline, CDR1 SGHRS and CDR2 YFSETQ. CDR3 in DNA: TGCGCCAGCAGCTTGGAATCCGCGGCGTACAATGAGCAGTTCTTC. Residues: CASSLESAAYNEQFF. Drawing the rest from reference TRBV5-1 and TRBJ2-1, the complete variable domain is KAGVTQTPRYLIKTRGQQVTLSCSPISGHRSVSWYQQTPGQGLQFLFEYFSETQRNKGNFPGRFSGRQFSNSRSEMNVSTLELGDSALYLCASSLESAAYNEQFFGPGTRLTVL.

This chain links TRBV19 with TRBJ1-5; 8 positions match TRBD1. There are 17 residues in the CDR3. V lost 6 bases and J lost 4; bases outside the gene matches: 14. From germline, CDR1 is LNHDA and CDR2 SQIVND (reference sequence). CDR3 in amino acids: CASSSPNRGILNQPQHF. The CDR3 coding sequence is TGTGCCAGTAGCTCTCCCAACAGGGGGATCCTGAATCAGCCCCAGCATTTT. The full variable domain, its missing parts supplied by reference TRBV19 and TRBJ1-5, is DGGITQSPKYLFRKEGQNVTLSCEQNLNHDAMYWYRQDPGQGLRLIYYSQIVNDFQKGDIAEGYSVSREKKESFPLTVTSAQKNPTAFYLCASSSPNRGILNQPQHFGDGTRLSIL.

The chain employs TRBV28 and TRBJ2-1; 10 positions agree with TRBD1. The ends lost 6 bases at V and 9 bases at J; junction bases unmatched: 8. Germline V CDR1 and CDR2: MDHEN, SYDVKM. The CDR3 sequence is 14 residues long. The CDR3 is CASRPGQGLSEQFF. CDR3 coding DNA: TGTGCCAGCAGGCCGGGACAGGGGTTAAGTGAGCAGTTCTTC.

This rearrangement joins TRBV19 to TRBJ1-4; D not certain. The CDR3 covers 18 residues. CDR1 is LNHDA and CDR2 is SQIVND in the germline V gene (reference sequence). V was trimmed by 4 bases and J by 0 bases, leaving 18 bases between them. CDR3 nucleotides: TGTGCCAGTAGTAGGTCGGTGGCTGTGGCGGCAACTAATGAAAAACTGTTTTTT. Encoded protein: CASSRSVAVAATNEKLFF.

V usage is TRBV5-4 and J usage is TRBJ2-3; possibly TRBD2 for D (6 bases). CDR1 SGHNT and CDR2 YYREEE come from the germline V gene (reference sequence). The CDR3 runs to 15 residues. V was trimmed by 3 bases and J by 0 bases, leaving 11 bases between them. The CDR3 DNA reads as TGTGCCAGCAGCTCGGGAGTTTTGAGCACAGATACGCAGTATTTT. Its protein is CASSSGVLSTDTQYF.

This clone was detected only once. The chain carries TRBV18 and TRBJ1-2; 8 positions agree with TRBD1. CDR3 length: 14 amino acids. Germline trimming cut 3 bases from V and 3 bases from J; bases unmatched to any gene: 3. In germline, CDR1 is KGHSH, CDR2 LQKENI. DNA for the CDR3: TGTGCCAGCTCACCCGGACAGGGCTACTATGGCTACACCTTC. This gives the protein CASSPGQGYYGYTF.

This clone was counted only a few times. The chain links TRBV4-1 to TRBJ2-4; the D gene is possibly TRBD1 (6 bases). Trimming removed 4 bases at V and 0 bases at J, with 10 bases between. There are 15 residues in the CDR3. Germline V CDR1 and CDR2: MGHRA, YSYEKL. The CDR3 nucleotides read TGCGCCAGCAGCCGGACAGCCCTAGCCAAAAACATTCAGTACTTC. It is translated as CASSRTALAKNIQYF.

The chain has TRBV21-1 and TRBJ2-1; the D call of TRBD2 is as the table states it, not checked on the DNA. TRBV21-1 is marked as a pseudogene. CDR3 size: 17 residues. This chain's CDR3 is CASSRLRAEEAYNEQFF. CDR3 coding DNA: TGTGCCAGCAGCCGCTTGAGGGCGGAAGAAGCCTACAATGAGCAGTTCTTC.

V is TRBV10-3 and J is TRBJ1-1; 8 bases fit TRBD1. The length of the CDR3 is 14 residues. Germline V gene lookup returns CDR1 ENHRY and CDR2 SYGVKD. Germline trimming cut 6 bases from V and 2 bases from J; bases unmatched to any gene: 5. CDR3 in amino acids: CAISADRVNTEAFF. The CDR3 DNA follows: TGTGCCATCAGCGCGGACAGGGTTAACACTGAAGCTTTCTTT.

The J gene is TRBJ2-7, the V gene TRBV5-5, with D maybe TRBD2 (6 bases). V gave up 6 bases and J gave up 0 bases, with 10 bases separating them. The germline V gene encodes CDR1 SGHKS and CDR2 YYEKEE (reference sequence). CDR3 length equals 13 residues. CDR3 protein: CASTGGSSYEQYF. As DNA, the CDR3 is TGTGCCAGCACTGGGGGGAGCTCCTACGAGCAGTACTTC. Filled out from reference TRBV5-5 and TRBJ2-7, the complete variable domain reads DAGVTQSPTHLIKTRGQQVTLRCSPISGHKSVSWYQQVLGQGPQFIFQYYEKEERGRGNFPDRFSARQFPNYSSELNVNALLLGDSALYLCASTGGSSYEQYFGPGTRLTVT.